The rows below give T cell receptor beta chains drawn from one sample of a study of T cell responses to AZD1222 COVID-19 vaccine. Generated by immunoSEQ multiplex PCR, the TCRdb table keeps only in-frame clones and is missing some. Here the sample spans more than 85,000 clones, about four fifths being singletons. Specimen: peripheral blood, collected on day 0 of AZD1222 vaccination. The receptors were sampled from an adult in good health. CDR3s include the opening cysteine and the closing phenylalanine or tryptophan.

v_call	j_call	cdr3_aa
TRBV7-6	TRBJ2-3	CASSFRRRGTSSTDTQYF
TRBV19	TRBJ1-3	CASSMGDRQPGNTIYF
TRBV10-3	TRBJ1-1	CAIRGSGTEAFF
TRBV29-1	TRBJ2-1	CSGGGNEQFF
TRBV11-2	TRBJ2-1	CASSLRAFSYNEQFF
TRBV28	TRBJ1-1	CASSPPPQGVNTEAFF
TRBV9	TRBJ1-1	CASSIEGTSPPAFF
TRBV7-2	TRBJ2-2	CASSLEMGWGTGELFF
TRBV12-3/TRBV12-4	TRBJ1-2	CASMRVQHGYTF
TRBV4-2	TRBJ1-1	CASSSLGRAFF
TRBV12-5	TRBJ1-1	CASAPGGNTEAFF
TRBV6-5	TRBJ1-1	CASSPYQNTEAFF
TRBV7-3	TRBJ1-2	CASSLNGQGGDYGYTF
TRBV6-5	TRBJ1-2	CASRLSGQGGYGYTF
TRBV9	TRBJ2-3	CASSGSETQYF
TRBV9	TRBJ1-1	CASSVDNFPNTEAFF
TRBV29-1	TRBJ2-3	CSVPGQGGIDTQYF
TRBV14	TRBJ2-4	CASSPWASGDKNIQYF
TRBV27	TRBJ2-1	CASSKRTSGAYNEQFF
TRBV13	TRBJ2-1	CASSLGWVDGERGNNEQFF